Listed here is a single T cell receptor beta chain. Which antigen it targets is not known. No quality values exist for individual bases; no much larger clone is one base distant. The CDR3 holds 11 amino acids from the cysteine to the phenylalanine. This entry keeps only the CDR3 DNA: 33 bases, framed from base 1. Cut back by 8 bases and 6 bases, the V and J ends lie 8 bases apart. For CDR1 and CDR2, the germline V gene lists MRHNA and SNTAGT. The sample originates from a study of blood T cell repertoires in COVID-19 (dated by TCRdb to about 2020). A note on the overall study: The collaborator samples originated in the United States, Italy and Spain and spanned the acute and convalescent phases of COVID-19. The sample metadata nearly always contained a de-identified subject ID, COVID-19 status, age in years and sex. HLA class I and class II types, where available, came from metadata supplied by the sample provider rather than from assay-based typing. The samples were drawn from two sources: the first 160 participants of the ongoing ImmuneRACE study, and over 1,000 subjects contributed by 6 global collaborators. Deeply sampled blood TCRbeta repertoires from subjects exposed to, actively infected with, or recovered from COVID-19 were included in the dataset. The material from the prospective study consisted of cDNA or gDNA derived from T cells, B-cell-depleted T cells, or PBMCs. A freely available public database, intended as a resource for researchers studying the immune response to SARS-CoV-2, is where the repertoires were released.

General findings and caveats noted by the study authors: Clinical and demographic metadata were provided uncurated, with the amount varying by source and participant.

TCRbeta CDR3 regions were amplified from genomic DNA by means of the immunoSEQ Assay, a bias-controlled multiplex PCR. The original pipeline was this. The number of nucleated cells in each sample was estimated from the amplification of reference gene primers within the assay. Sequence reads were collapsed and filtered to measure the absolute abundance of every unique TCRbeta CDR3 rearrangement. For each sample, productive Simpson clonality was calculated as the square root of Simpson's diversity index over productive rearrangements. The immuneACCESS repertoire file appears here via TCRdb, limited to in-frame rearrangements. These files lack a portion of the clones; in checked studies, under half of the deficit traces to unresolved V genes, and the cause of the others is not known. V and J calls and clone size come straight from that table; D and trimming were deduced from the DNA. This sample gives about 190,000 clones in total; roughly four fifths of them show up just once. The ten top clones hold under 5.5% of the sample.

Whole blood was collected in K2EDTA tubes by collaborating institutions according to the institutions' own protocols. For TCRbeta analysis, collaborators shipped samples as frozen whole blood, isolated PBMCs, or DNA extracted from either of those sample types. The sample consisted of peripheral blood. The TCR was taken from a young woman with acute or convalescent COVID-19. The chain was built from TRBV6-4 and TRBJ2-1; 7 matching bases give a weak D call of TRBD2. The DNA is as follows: TGTGCCAGCCGGGGGGCCAATGAGCAGTTCTTC. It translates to CASRGANEQFF.